A single sample is the source of the 10 T cell receptor beta chains below, sequenced in a study of T cells in Graves' hyperthyroidism and ophthalmopathy. From RNA transcripts, TCR beta CDR3 regions were amplified. The primer set for the first-round RT-PCR of the TCR CDR3 was HTBI. One entry per CDR3 protein, called by TCRdb with MiXCR from the multiplex PCR reads. The table lists over 350,000 distinct CDR3 sequences, roughly 15% of them singletons. The sequenced sample was blood. Receptor source: a man younger than 30 with Graves' ophthalmopathy.

Many counts were recorded for this clonotype. V and J are TRBV18 and TRBJ2-5; 9 bases fit TRBD2. Germline V gene lookup returns CDR1 KGHSH and CDR2 LQKENI. V was clipped by 3 bases and J by 5 bases; unmatched bases: 7. The CDR3 is made up of 15 amino acids. In DNA, the CDR3 is TGTGCCAGCTCACCGACTGCGGGGGGGAGCGAGACCCAGTACTTC. Translating it yields CASSPTAGGSETQYF.

This clonotype was counted ten times or more. The V gene is TRBV3-1, the J gene TRBJ1-4; 8 bases agree with TRBD1. V dropped 4 bases and J dropped 8; count of bases not matched to a gene: 9. From germline, CDR1 is LGHDT and CDR2 YNNKEL (reference sequence). The CDR3 runs 15 residues. In DNA form, the CDR3 reads TGTGCCAGCAGCCCCGGGGCAGGGGGCCTGGAAAAACTGTTTTTT. It codes for CASSPGAGGLEKLFF.

This clonotype showed up many times. The V gene is TRBV7-8, the J gene TRBJ2-3, with 9 bases fitting TRBD2. The CDR3 loop spans 16 amino acids. CDR1 is SGHVS, CDR2 FQNEAQ, per germline. V lost 1 base to trimming and J lost 4 bases; unmatched junction nucleotides: 6. Here the CDR3 DNA reads TGTGCCAGCAGCTTAGGGACTAGCGTTCAAGCAGATACGCAGTATTTT. This sequence encodes CASSLGTSVQADTQYF.

V usage is TRBV9 and J usage is TRBJ1-2, with TRBD1 matching over 10 bases. The CDR3 is 15 residues long. Germline values: CDR1 SGDLS, CDR2 YYNGEE. With 4 bases clipped from V and 4 bases from J, the junction kept 7 bases outside the gene matches. CDR3: CASSFQTGGAYGYTF. As DNA, the CDR3 is TGTGCCAGCAGCTTTCAGACAGGGGGCGCCTATGGCTACACCTTC.

This clonotype showed up many times. This chain connects TRBV15 to TRBJ2-7; D might be TRBD1 (6 bases). In germline, CDR1 is LNHNV, CDR2 YYDKDF (reference sequence). V gave up 8 bases and J gave up 5 bases, with 13 bases separating them. This CDR3 has 12 residues. The CDR3 spells CATSNRENEQYF. CDR3 nucleotide sequence: TGTGCCACCTCGAACAGGGAAAACGAGCAGTACTTC.

This clonotype was seen just once. The chain employs TRBV19 and TRBJ1-5, with D possibly matching TRBD1 (6 bases). In germline, CDR1 is LNHDA, CDR2 SQIVND (reference sequence). V lost 6 bases to trimming and J lost 6 bases, with 21 bases between them. The CDR3 is 16 residues long. The CDR3 sequence: CASRNLVPEGVQPQHF. The CDR3 coding sequence is TGTGCCAGTAGGAATCTGGTCCCCGAGGGGGTTCAGCCCCAGCATTTT.

This clonotype was found many times. The genes are TRBV7-2 and TRBJ1-4; the D is unclear. V lost 2 bases to trimming and J lost 0 bases, with 7 bases between them. Germline lookup yields CDR1 SGHTA and CDR2 FQGNSA. This CDR3 is built from 15 residues. CDR3 protein: CASSLKPATNEKLFF. The CDR3 DNA is TGTGCCAGCAGCTTAAAGCCCGCAACTAATGAAAAACTGTTTTTT. The variable domain in full, completed from reference TRBV7-2 and TRBJ1-4, reads GAGVSQSPSNKVTEKGKDVELRCDPISGHTALYWYRQSLGQGLEFLIYFQGNSAPDKSGLPSDRFSAERTGGSVSTLTIQRTQQEDSAVYLCASSLKPATNEKLFFGSGTQLSVL.

This clonotype was observed many times. The genes are TRBV12-3 or TRBV12-4 and TRBJ1-2, with D possibly TRBD1 on 6 matching bases. This CDR3 is 14 amino acids long. Deletions cut 6 bases from V and 7 bases from J, with 18 bases between. The DNA for the CDR3 is TGTGCCAGCAGCGATGAAAAGGGGGGCCCTGGCTACACCTTC. This encodes CASSDEKGGPGYTF.

There are many counts of this clonotype. The V and J genes are TRBV2 and TRBJ1-4; D remains unclear. V lost 7 bases and J 0 bases, leaving 12 bases between the germline ends. CDR3 length: 15 residues. The germline CDR1 and CDR2 sequences are SNHLY and FYNNEI. CDR3 bases: TGTGCCAGCACCGGAATAGCTGCAACTAATGAAAAACTGTTTTTT. It codes for CASTGIAATNEKLFF.

The table lists this clonotype with many counts. The chain links TRBV11-2 to TRBJ2-2; unclear D gene. The ends were cut back, 3 bases at V and 0 bases at J, with 2 bases in the middle. CDR1 is SGHAT, CDR2 FQNNGV, per germline. The CDR3 spans 13 residues. The CDR3 protein is CASSLTNTGELFF. In DNA, the CDR3 is TGTGCCAGCAGCTTGACGAACACCGGGGAGCTGTTTTTT.